Shown below are 29 T cell receptor beta chains from a single sample sequenced in a study of blood T cell repertoires in COVID-19. The protocol was immunoSEQ multiplex PCR, while the TCRdb copy is restricted to in-frame clones and leaves out a portion. The sample holds under 150,000 clones, roughly 81% seen once. Source material: peripheral blood. Every receptor here comes from a human donor with acute or convalescent COVID-19. The donor label of this sample is uncertain.

V usage is TRBV12-3 or TRBV12-4 and J usage is TRBJ2-7, with TRBD2 as a possible D gene (6 bases). This CDR3 comprises 13 residues. The germline V and J ends were trimmed by 10 bases and 3 bases, with 16 bases remaining between them. The CDR3 reads CATSGSQYYEQYF. In DNA, the CDR3 is TGTGCCACTTCCGGGAGCCAATACTACGAGCAGTACTTC.

The chain uses TRBV7-9 and TRBJ2-2, with unresolved D. Germline V CDR1 and CDR2: SEHNR, FQNEAQ (reference sequence). This CDR3 region has 14 residues. V lost 6 bases to trimming and J lost 4 bases, with 12 bases between them. The CDR3 DNA reads as TGTGCCAGCAGTTTCCTAGGAGCCACCGGGGAGCTGTTTTTT. As protein: CASSFLGATGELFF. The variable domain in full, with the rest retrieved from reference TRBV7-9 and TRBJ2-2, is DTGVSQNPRHKITKRGQNVTFRCDPISEHNRLYWYRQTLGQGPEFLTYFQNEAQLEKSRLLSDRFSAERPKGSFSTLEIQRTEQGDSAMYLCASSFLGATGELFFGEGSRLTVL.

V is TRBV3-1 (or the pseudogene TRBV3-2) and J is TRBJ1-2; the match to TRBD1 covers 12 bases. Trimming took 6 bases from V and 3 from J; bases not matched to a gene: 11. The length of the CDR3 is 17 residues. Germline CDR1 and CDR2: LGHDT and YNNKEL (reference sequence). CDR3 region: CASSRLPGTGGYYGYTF. In DNA form, the CDR3 reads TGTGCCAGCAGTCGACTCCCCGGGACAGGGGGCTACTATGGCTACACCTTC.

V usage is TRBV25-1 and J usage is TRBJ2-1; no clear D gene. The CDR3 has 15 amino acids. V lost 3 bases, J lost 4 bases, and 13 bases lay in between. The germline CDR1 and CDR2 sequences are MGHDK and SYGVNS. The CDR3 DNA is TGTGCCAGCAGTGATAAGTCCTTGAGGTACAATGAGCAGTTCTTC. Translation gives CASSDKSLRYNEQFF.

This clone showed up just a few times. V and J are TRBV12-3 or TRBV12-4 and TRBJ1-1; the D is unclear. The V gene lost 3 bases and the J gene lost 1 base, with 3 bases spanning the gap. CDR3 length: 12 amino acids. CDR3 protein: CASSFRNTEAFF. The CDR3 nucleotides read TGTGCCAGCAGTTTTCGGAACACTGAAGCTTTCTTT.

The chain carries TRBV11-2 and TRBJ1-6; D remains ambiguous. Germline V lookup: CDR1 SGHAT, CDR2 FQNNGV. CDR3 size: 15 residues. V gave up 1 base and J gave up 5 bases, with 9 bases separating them. The CDR3 loop reads CASSLGQANNSPLHF. The CDR3 DNA follows: TGTGCCAGCAGCTTAGGGCAGGCCAATAATTCACCCCTCCACTTT. Complete variable domain (other parts from reference TRBV11-2 and TRBJ1-6): EAGVAQSPRYKIIEKRQSVAFWCNPISGHATLYWYQQILGQGPKLLIQFQNNGVVDDSQLPKDRFSAERLKGVDSTLKIQPAKLEDSAVYLCASSLGQANNSPLHFGNGTRLTVT.

The CDR3 reads CASSDPGELDTQYF. DNA of the CDR3: TGTGCCAGCAGTGACCCGGGAGAGTTAGATACGCAGTATTTT. The gene calls are TRBV6-4 and TRBJ2-3; maybe TRBD2 (6 bases). Trimming pared 2 bases from V and 5 bases from J, leaving 11 bases between. The CDR3 spans 14 residues. Germline V gene sequence: CDR1 MRHNA, CDR2 SNTAGT.

The chain couples TRBV4-1 to TRBJ1-5, with D hard to call. Trimming pared 0 bases from V and 7 bases from J, leaving 19 bases between. The germline CDR1 and CDR2 sequences are MGHRA and YSYEKL. This CDR3 is built from 17 residues. Written as DNA, the CDR3 is TGCGCCAGCAGCCAAGAGTGGGGAACGGGCGGGGAACAGCCCCAGCATTTT. Translated: CASSQEWGTGGEQPQHF.

The genes are TRBV28 and TRBJ1-6; D is undetermined. This CDR3 spans 11 amino acids. The V gene's germline CDR1 is MDHEN and CDR2 SYDVKM. Deletions cut 6 bases from V and 7 bases from J, with 4 bases between. The CDR3 region is CASSLNSPLHF. CDR3 sequence (DNA): TGTGCCAGCAGCCTGAATTCACCCCTCCACTTT.

The V gene is TRBV24-1, the J gene TRBJ1-5; D is ambiguous. Trimming shortened V by 7 bases and J by 7 bases, and 13 bases separated the two germline ends. Germline V lookup: CDR1 KGHDR, CDR2 SFDVKD. The CDR3 length is 13 residues. The CDR3 nucleotides are TGTGCCACCAGCGAGGAGGGATGGCAGCCCCAGCATTTT. Translation gives CATSEEGWQPQHF.

The chain combines TRBV5-1 with TRBJ1-6, with D possibly being TRBD1 (5 bases). In germline, CDR1 is SGHRS, CDR2 YFSETQ. The CDR3 has 15 residues. V lost 4 bases and J 4 bases, leaving 12 bases between the germline ends. This CDR3 is CASSPRGDYNSPLHF. CDR3 nucleotide sequence: TGCGCCAGCAGCCCGCGGGGGGATTATAATTCACCCCTCCACTTT.

CDR3: CASSLRVSGGELFF. In DNA, the CDR3 is TGCGCCAGCAGCTTGAGGGTTAGCGGCGGGGAGCTGTTTTTT. The V gene is TRBV5-1, the J gene TRBJ2-2; possible D gene TRBD2, 6 bases. Trimming left V 1 base short and J 7 bases short, with 11 bases between. The germline V gene has CDR1 SGHRS and CDR2 YFSETQ. CDR3 length: 14 amino acids.

V and J are TRBV6-2 or TRBV6-3 and TRBJ1-3; TRBD1 aligns across 8 bases. The junction had 7 bases not matched to a gene; V was cut back by 3 bases and J by 0 bases. The CDR3 sequence is 17 residues long. Germline values: CDR1 MNHEY, CDR2 SVGEGT. CDR3 bases: TGTGCCAGCAGTTATGGGACAGGCCGCAGCTCTGGAAACACCATATATTTT. This sequence encodes CASSYGTGRSSGNTIYF.

This clone was counted between two and nine times. The rearrangement joins TRBV4-1 to TRBJ1-6, with D perhaps matching TRBD1 (5 bases). The CDR3 is made up of 14 amino acids. The V gene's germline CDR1 is MGHRA and CDR2 YSYEKL. With 0 bases removed from V and 8 bases from J, the gap between germline ends came to 8 bases. CDR3 protein: CASSQDGRDSPLHF. The CDR3 nucleotides read TGCGCCAGCAGCCAAGACGGCAGGGATTCACCCCTCCACTTT.

The rearrangement uses TRBV3-1 (or the pseudogene TRBV3-2) and TRBJ1-1, with a weak D call TRBD1 (5 bases). Trimming cost V 6 bases and J 5 bases, with 19 bases left between them. Per germline, CDR1 LGHDT and CDR2 YNNKEL (reference sequence). This CDR3 is 15 amino acids long. The CDR3 spells CASSLALRGGTEAFF. The CDR3 nucleotides read TGTGCCAGCAGTTTGGCACTACGGGGGGGGACTGAAGCTTTCTTT.

This clone was observed a single time. This chain uses TRBV24-1 with TRBJ2-2; no clear D. Trimming cost V 3 bases and J 4 bases, with 14 bases left between them. The germline CDR1 and CDR2 sequences are KGHDR and SFDVKD. The CDR3 is 16 residues long. CDR3 region: CATSDPTAHVTGELFF. In DNA form, the CDR3 reads TGTGCCACCAGTGATCCAACAGCCCATGTCACCGGGGAGCTGTTTTTT.

The V call is TRBV10-2, the J call TRBJ1-2; 9 bases fit TRBD1. After removal of 2 bases from V and 8 bases from J, the junction contained 9 bases not matched to a gene. The germline CDR1 and CDR2 sequences are WSHSY and SAAADI. This CDR3 spans 15 amino acids. CDR3 protein: CASSEETGGPGGYTF. In nucleotides, the CDR3 is TGCGCCAGCAGTGAGGAGACAGGGGGGCCCGGCGGCTACACCTTC.

V and J are TRBV28 and TRBJ2-3; a possible D gene is TRBD2 (7 bases). Trimming left V 3 bases short and J 4 bases short, with 14 bases between. The CDR3 consists of 15 residues. Germline V lookup: CDR1 MDHEN, CDR2 SYDVKM. The CDR3 bases are TGTGCCAGCAGTTTCTCACAGGGAGGGGCAGATACGCAGTATTTT. This sequence encodes CASSFSQGGADTQYF.

A single count supports this clone. This chain connects TRBV15 to TRBJ2-5; no definite D call. V lost 4 bases and J lost 4, with 7 bases in between. Per the germline V gene, CDR1 is LNHNV and CDR2 is YYDKDF (reference sequence). The length of the CDR3 is 12 residues. CDR3 loop: CATSTPGETQYF. The CDR3 nucleotides are TGTGCCACCAGCACCCCCGGAGAGACCCAGTACTTC.

The chain links TRBV5-4 to TRBJ1-1; possibly TRBD1 for D (5 bases). Germline-derived CDR1 and CDR2 are SGHNT and YYREEE (reference sequence). The V gene lost 4 bases and the J gene lost 4 bases, with 11 bases spanning the gap. The CDR3 runs 13 residues. This CDR3 is CASSRRQITEAFF. The CDR3 DNA follows: TGTGCCAGCAGCAGACGACAGATCACTGAAGCTTTCTTT.

The chain joins TRBV5-4 to TRBJ1-1; the D is unclear. This CDR3 region has 13 residues. V gave up 2 bases and J gave up 1 base, with 6 bases separating them. The germline gives CDR1 SGHNT, CDR2 YYREEE (reference sequence). CDR3 sequence (DNA): TGTGCCAGCAGCTTTACTACGAACACTGAAGCTTTCTTT. This translates into CASSFTTNTEAFF.

The V call is TRBV7-9, the J call TRBJ1-6; 11 bases fit TRBD1. With V trimmed by 3 bases and J by 7 bases, 5 bases remained unmatched. This CDR3 is built from 16 residues. The germline V gene encodes CDR1 SEHNR and CDR2 FQNEAQ (reference sequence). CDR3 nucleotide sequence: TGTGCCAGCAGCTTCACCCGGGACAGGGGGAATTCACCCCTCCACTTT. Residues: CASSFTRDRGNSPLHF. Drawing the rest from reference TRBV7-9 and TRBJ1-6, the complete variable domain is DTGVSQNPRHKITKRGQNVTFRCDPISEHNRLYWYRQTLGQGPEFLTYFQNEAQLEKSRLLSDRFSAERPKGSFSTLEIQRTEQGDSAMYLCASSFTRDRGNSPLHFGNGTRLTVT.

This sequence joins TRBV2 and TRBJ2-3, with a possible D match to TRBD1 (5 bases). The CDR3 extends over 14 amino acids. The V end was cut by 5 bases, the J end by 6 bases, with 15 bases between. Per the germline V gene, CDR1 is SNHLY and CDR2 is FYNNEI. The CDR3 DNA reads as TGTGCCAGCAGTCCAAATCCAGGGTACGATACGCAGTATTTT. This encodes CASSPNPGYDTQYF.

The chain uses TRBV11-2 and TRBJ2-1; D may be TRBD2 (6 bases). Trimming stripped 4 bases from V and 0 bases from J, with 16 bases between. The CDR3 consists of 17 residues. Germline-derived CDR1 and CDR2 are SGHAT and FQNNGV. CDR3 region: CASSSGLYISSYNEQFF. The CDR3 nucleotides read TGTGCCAGCAGCTCGGGACTGTATATTAGCTCCTACAATGAGCAGTTCTTC.

This sequence joins TRBV6-5 and TRBJ1-1; D perhaps matches TRBD1 (6 bases). Trimming stripped 5 bases from V and 5 bases from J, with 18 bases between. CDR1 is MNHEY and CDR2 is SVGAGI in the germline V gene. This CDR3 is built from 15 residues. The CDR3 loop is CASSRLTGLDTEAFF. CDR3 DNA: TGTGCCAGCAGTCGGCTTACAGGGTTGGATACTGAAGCTTTCTTT.

The chain employs TRBV2 and TRBJ1-5, with D perhaps matching TRBD1 (6 bases). CDR3 length: 15 amino acids. Per the germline V gene, CDR1 is SNHLY and CDR2 is FYNNEI. Trimming left V 6 bases short and J 0 bases short, with 12 bases between. The CDR3 is CASRPGDYSNQPQHF. CDR3 coding DNA: TGTGCCAGCAGGCCAGGGGATTATAGCAATCAGCCCCAGCATTTT.

The chain has TRBV2 and TRBJ1-2; 7 bases align to TRBD1. With 5 bases clipped from V and 2 bases from J, the junction kept 8 bases outside the gene matches. This CDR3 comprises 15 residues. Per germline, CDR1 SNHLY and CDR2 FYNNEI. CDR3 amino acids: CASSFSGTANYGYTF. The CDR3 bases are TGTGCCAGCAGTTTCTCCGGGACAGCCAACTATGGCTACACCTTC. Looking up the rest from reference TRBV2 and TRBJ1-2 gives the full variable domain: EPEVTQTPSHQVTQMGQEVILRCVPISNHLYFYWYRQILGQKVEFLVSFYNNEISEKSEIFDDQFSVERPDGSNFTLKIRSTKLEDSAMYFCASSFSGTANYGYTFGSGTRLTVV.

The chain couples TRBV27 to TRBJ1-1; possible D gene TRBD1, 5 bases. Germline V gene lookup returns CDR1 MNHEY and CDR2 SMNVEV (reference sequence). The CDR3 contains 15 residues. Trimming cost V 1 base and J 0 bases, with 9 bases left between them. The CDR3 sequence: CASSLFPGLNTEAFF. The CDR3 nucleotides are TGTGCCAGCAGTTTATTCCCAGGGTTGAACACTGAAGCTTTCTTT.

V gene TRBV24-1 combines with J gene TRBJ2-2; TRBD2 is a possible D gene (6 bases). The V and J ends lost 3 bases and 5 bases respectively, with 12 bases between them. This CDR3 is 15 amino acids long. Germline lookup yields CDR1 KGHDR and CDR2 SFDVKD. CDR3: CATSDGGGATGELFF. In DNA, the CDR3 is TGTGCCACCAGTGATGGAGGAGGGGCGACCGGGGAGCTGTTTTTT.